A selection of T cell receptor beta chains follows, all from one sample in a study of blood T cell repertoires in COVID-19. Assay: immunoSEQ multiplex PCR; the TCRdb copy retains only in-frame clones and omits some. The sample yields fewer than 250,000 clones, about 85% seen once. Sequenced material: peripheral blood. These receptors were obtained from a man aged 65 to 85 with acute or convalescent COVID-19. CDR3s include the opening cysteine and the closing phenylalanine or tryptophan. A D gene is named only where the DNA matches it firmly. The size of a clone is reported for some rows only, either as once, few or many, or as a class for expanded clones.

v_gene: TRBV19; d_gene: .; abundance: .; j_gene: TRBJ2-3; CDR3nt: TGTGCCAGTAGTATAGGTTTCCAGGATACGCAGTATTTT; CDR3aa: CASSIGFQDTQYF
v_gene: TRBV28; d_gene: TRBD1; abundance: .; j_gene: TRBJ1-2; CDR3nt: TGTGCCGGAGGGACAGGCCTTGGCTACACCTTC; CDR3aa: CAGGTGLGYTF
v_gene: TRBV2; d_gene: TRBD2; abundance: .; j_gene: TRBJ2-2; CDR3nt: TGTGCCAGCAGTTGGACTAGCAATGACCTGAACACCGGGGAGCTGTTTTTT; CDR3aa: CASSWTSNDLNTGELFF
v_gene: TRBV6-1; d_gene: TRBD1; abundance: .; j_gene: TRBJ1-3; CDR3nt: TGTGCCAGCAGTGAGTTCACAGGGGCTGGAAACACCATATATTTT; CDR3aa: CASSEFTGAGNTIYF
v_gene: TRBV5-1; d_gene: TRBD1; abundance: .; j_gene: TRBJ1-2; CDR3nt: TGCGCCAGCAGCTTGGGGGACAGGGCGGGTGGCTACACCTTC; CDR3aa: CASSLGDRAGGYTF
v_gene: TRBV10-3; d_gene: .; abundance: .; j_gene: TRBJ2-7; CDR3nt: TGTGCCATCAGTGAGAACAGGGACTACGAGCAGTACTTC; CDR3aa: CAISENRDYEQYF
v_gene: TRBV2; d_gene: .; abundance: .; j_gene: TRBJ2-2; CDR3nt: TGTGCCAGTGTGGCTAGCGAACACACCGGGGAGCTGTTTTTT; CDR3aa: CASVASEHTGELFF
v_gene: TRBV30; d_gene: TRBD1; abundance: .; j_gene: TRBJ1-4; CDR3nt: TGTGCCTGGAATAGACAGGGAGAGGAAAAACTGTTTTTT; CDR3aa: CAWNRQGEEKLFF
v_gene: TRBV19; d_gene: .; abundance: .; j_gene: TRBJ2-1; CDR3nt: TGTGCCAGTAGTATGCGACGGGGAGCTAATAATGAGCAGTTCTTC; CDR3aa: CASSMRRGANNEQFF
v_gene: TRBV7-9; d_gene: TRBD1; abundance: few; j_gene: TRBJ1-6; CDR3nt: TGTGCCAGCAGCTCGTACTCGACAGGGGTAGGCTCACCCCTCCACTTT; CDR3aa: CASSSYSTGVGSPLHF
v_gene: TRBV19; d_gene: .; abundance: .; j_gene: TRBJ1-5; CDR3nt: TGTGCCAGTAGCACCTCCGGGGGGAATCAGCCCCAGCATTTT; CDR3aa: CASSTSGGNQPQHF